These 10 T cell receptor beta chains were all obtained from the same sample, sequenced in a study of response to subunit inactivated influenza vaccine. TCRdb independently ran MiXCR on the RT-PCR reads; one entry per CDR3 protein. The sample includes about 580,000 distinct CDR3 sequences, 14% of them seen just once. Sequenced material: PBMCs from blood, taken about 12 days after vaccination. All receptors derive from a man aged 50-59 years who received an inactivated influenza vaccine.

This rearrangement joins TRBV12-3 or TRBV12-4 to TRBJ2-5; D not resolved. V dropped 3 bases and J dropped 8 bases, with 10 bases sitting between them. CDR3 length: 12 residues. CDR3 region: CASSFVGKTQYF. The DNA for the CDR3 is TGTGCCAGCAGTTTTGTAGGGAAAACCCAGTACTTC.

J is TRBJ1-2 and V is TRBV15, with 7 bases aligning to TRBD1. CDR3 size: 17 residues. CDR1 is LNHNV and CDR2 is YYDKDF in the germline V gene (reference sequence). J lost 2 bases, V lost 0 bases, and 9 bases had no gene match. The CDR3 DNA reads TGTGCCACCAGCAGAGATAGGGGGACAGCCAGAAACTATGGCTACACCTTC. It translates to CATSRDRGTARNYGYTF.

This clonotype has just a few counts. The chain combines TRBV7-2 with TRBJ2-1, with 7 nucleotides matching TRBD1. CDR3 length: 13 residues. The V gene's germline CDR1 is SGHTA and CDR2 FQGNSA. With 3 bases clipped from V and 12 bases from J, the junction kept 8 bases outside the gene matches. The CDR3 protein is CASSFDRAVAQFF. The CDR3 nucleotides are TGTGCCAGCAGCTTCGACAGGGCGGTTGCGCAGTTCTTC. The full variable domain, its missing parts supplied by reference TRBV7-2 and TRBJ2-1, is GAGVSQSPSNKVTEKGKDVELRCDPISGHTALYWYRQSLGQGLEFLIYFQGNSAPDKSGLPSDRFSAERTGGSVSTLTIQRTQQEDSAVYLCASSFDRAVAQFFGPGTRLTVL.

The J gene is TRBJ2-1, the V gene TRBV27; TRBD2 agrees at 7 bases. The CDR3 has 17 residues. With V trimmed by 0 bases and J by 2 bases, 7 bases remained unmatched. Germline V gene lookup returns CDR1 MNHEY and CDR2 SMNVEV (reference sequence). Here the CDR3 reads CASSLSGWTRPYNEQFF. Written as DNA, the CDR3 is TGTGCCAGCAGTTTATCGGGGTGGACTAGACCCTACAATGAGCAGTTCTTC.

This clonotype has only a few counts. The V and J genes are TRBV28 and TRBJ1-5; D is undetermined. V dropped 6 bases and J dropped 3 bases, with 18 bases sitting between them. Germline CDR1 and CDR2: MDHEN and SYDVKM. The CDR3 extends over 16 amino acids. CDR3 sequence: CASSASSYGYNQPQHF. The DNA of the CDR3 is TGTGCCAGCAGCGCTTCTTCCTATGGTTACAATCAGCCCCAGCATTTT.

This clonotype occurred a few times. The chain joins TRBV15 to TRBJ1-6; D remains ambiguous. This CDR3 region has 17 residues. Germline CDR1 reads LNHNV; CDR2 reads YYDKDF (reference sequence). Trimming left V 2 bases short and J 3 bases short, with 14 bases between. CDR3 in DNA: TGTGCCACCAGCAGAACGACAATCCGGGACTATAATTCACCCCTCCACTTT. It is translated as CATSRTTIRDYNSPLHF.

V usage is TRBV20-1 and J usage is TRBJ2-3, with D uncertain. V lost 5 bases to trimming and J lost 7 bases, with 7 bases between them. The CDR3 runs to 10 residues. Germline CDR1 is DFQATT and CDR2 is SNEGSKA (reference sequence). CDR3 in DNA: TGCAGTGCTTTTTGGAATACGCAGTATTTT. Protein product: CSAFWNTQYF.

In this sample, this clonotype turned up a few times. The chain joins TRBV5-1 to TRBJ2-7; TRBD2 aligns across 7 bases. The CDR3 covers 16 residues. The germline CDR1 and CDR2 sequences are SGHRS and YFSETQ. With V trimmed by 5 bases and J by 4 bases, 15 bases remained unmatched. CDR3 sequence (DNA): TGCGCCAGCAGAGCCGAGGTATGGCGGGAGCGTTACGAGCAGTACTTC. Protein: CASRAEVWRERYEQYF. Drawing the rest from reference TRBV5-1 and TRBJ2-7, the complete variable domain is KAGVTQTPRYLIKTRGQQVTLSCSPISGHRSVSWYQQTPGQGLQFLFEYFSETQRNKGNFPGRFSGRQFSNSRSEMNVSTLELGDSALYLCASRAEVWRERYEQYFGPGTRLTVT.

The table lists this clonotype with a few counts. Here the CDR3 reads CASPKGTENQETQYF. CDR3 DNA: TGTGCCAGCCCCAAAGGGACAGAAAATCAAGAGACCCAGTACTTC. This chain joins TRBV14 and TRBJ2-5; 7 positions match TRBD1. CDR3 length: 15 amino acids. Losses at the gene ends were 8 bases for V and 2 bases for J; bases not matched to a gene: 11. CDR1 and CDR2 from the germline V gene are SGHDN and FVKESK.

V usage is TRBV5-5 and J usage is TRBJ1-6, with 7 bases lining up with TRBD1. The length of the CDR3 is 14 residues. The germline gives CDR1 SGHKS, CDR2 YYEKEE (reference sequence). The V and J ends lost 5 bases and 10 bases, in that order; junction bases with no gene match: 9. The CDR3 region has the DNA TGTGCCAGCAGTCGTGACAGGGTGGCCTCACCCCTCCACTTT. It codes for CASSRDRVASPLHF.